Detailed here is one T cell receptor (beta chain). Its antigen is as yet unknown. This CDR3 has 18 amino acids. Germline lookup yields CDR1 SGHAT and CDR2 FQNNGV. Between the trimmed V and J ends, which lost 5 bases and 6 bases, there was a span of 28 bases. This entry belongs to a study of radiotherapy plus CTLA-4 blockade in lung cancer. In the study overall: Among enrolled patients, 15% to 20% responded and less than 40% achieved disease control.

The data were produced by immunoSEQ multiplex PCR, yet TCRdb's version contains in-frame clones alone and is incomplete. The profile shows roughly 90,000 clones, 78% of them singletons. Chemo-refractory metastatic non-small-cell lung cancer patients underwent focal radiation alongside CTLA-4 blockade with ipilimumab. Study-wide points: Tumor-derived TCR clones expanded in blood after radiotherapy plus ipilimumab. Early blood T cell clone dynamics, with interferon-beta, were reported to best predict response.

This sample comprised peripheral blood, obtained from a patient treated with radiotherapy plus ipilimumab. The receptor was isolated from a human donor with non-small cell lung cancer who had a partial response to radiotherapy plus ipilimumab. Some clones in this sample may be carry-over from other donors' samples. The J gene is TRBJ1-1, the V gene TRBV11-2; tentatively, D is TRBD1 (5 bases). CDR3: CASSRWGGRGDAGSEAFF. CDR3 DNA sequence: TGTGCCAGCAGCAGGTGGGGTGGACGGGGCGATGCGGGGTCTGAAGCTTTCTTT.